This record concerns one T cell receptor beta chain sequence. This sample is drawn from a study of blood T cell repertoires in COVID-19. In the study overall: Nucleic acid was either cDNA or gDNA, and it came from T cells, B-cell-depleted T cells, or PBMCs.

Original processing methods: Reference gene primer amplification in the assay estimated nucleated cell counts. Some clones are missing from TCRdb's copy, which holds only in-frame ones; the method was immunoSEQ multiplex PCR. The D gene and trimming were derived from the DNA, and the V and J assignments and clone size from that table. The sample contains tens of thousands of clones, around four fifths of which appear only once. The sequenced sample was peripheral blood. This clonotype originated in a human donor in a cohort sampled during active COVID-19.

In nucleotides, the CDR3 is TGTGCCAGCAGAGCGGACAGGGGGCTTGGCGGGGAGCTGTTTTTT. This encodes CASRADRGLGGELFF. V and J are TRBV6-5 and TRBJ2-2; 11 positions agree with TRBD1. V lost 6 bases and J lost 7; bases outside the gene matches: 7. CDR3 length: 15 residues. CDR1 and CDR2 (germline): MNHEY, SVGAGI.